The 4 T cell receptor beta chains below all came from one sample that was sequenced in a study of T cells after yellow fever vaccination. From the 5' RACE reads, TCRdb called clonotypes with MiXCR, one entry per CDR3 protein. The sample includes more than 65,000 distinct CDR3 sequences, roughly 14% seen only once; the top ten take just under 25%. Here the sequenced sample was CD8+ T cells not binding an NS4B(214-222) dextramer, sorted from PBMCs, taken about 21 days after the first yellow fever vaccination. These receptors all stem from a young man who received the YFV17D yellow fever vaccine.

The chain couples TRBV7-2 to TRBJ1-1; perhaps TRBD1 as D (5 bases). Trimming shortened V by 2 bases and J by 11 bases, and 24 bases separated the two germline ends. Germline CDR1 and CDR2: SGHTA and FQGNSA. CDR3 length equals 16 residues. CDR3 region: CASSLRDGASPSTAFF. The CDR3 DNA reads as TGTGCCAGCAGCTTACGGGACGGTGCTAGCCCTTCCACGGCTTTCTTT.

This clonotype turned up a few times. The chain couples TRBV4-1 to TRBJ1-5; D remains ambiguous. The CDR3 sequence is 15 residues long. The germline gives CDR1 MGHRA, CDR2 YSYEKL. V was pared by 0 bases and J by 1 base, with 7 bases between. CDR3 protein: CASSQDQGSNQPQHF. The CDR3 coding sequence is TGCGCCAGCAGCCAAGATCAAGGGAGCAATCAGCCCCAGCATTTT.

The rearrangement joins TRBV7-9 to TRBJ2-7; 11 nucleotides match TRBD2. J lost 9 bases, V lost 5 bases, and 15 bases had no gene match. This CDR3 has 16 residues. CDR1 and CDR2 (germline): SEHNR, FQNEAQ (reference sequence). The CDR3 DNA reads as TGTGCCAGCAGCCCTGGACTAGCGGGCTCCCTCCCCGGGCAGTACGTC. Amino acids: CASSPGLAGSLPGQYV.

This clonotype was seen a handful of times. The CDR3: CASSLGWGSEESGANVLTF. CDR3 in DNA: TGTGCCAGCAGCTTAGGGTGGGGGTCCGAGGAATCTGGGGCCAACGTCCTGACTTTC. This sequence joins TRBV7-6 and TRBJ2-6, with D perhaps TRBD1 or TRBD2 (5 bases each). The germline V gene encodes CDR1 SGHVS and CDR2 FNYEAQ. The CDR3 runs to 19 residues. V was trimmed by 1 base and J by 1 base, leaving 17 bases between them.